This is a list of T cell receptor beta chains from one sample in a study of shared clonotypes between healthy human individuals. Clones were sequenced by immunoSEQ multiplex PCR, and TCRdb holds only the in-frame ones, with some missing. The data show 2 million to 3 million clones, just over 90% seen once. The sample taken for sequencing was naive CD4+ T cells sorted from blood. The receptors originated from a man between 18 and 29 years old in good health. Each CDR3 is given with its conserved first and last residue. A D gene is named only where the DNA matches it firmly. Part of the rows lack a size; the others show once, few, many or a class for expanded clones.

clone_size | d_call | j_call | v_call | cdr3_nt | cdr3_aa
NA | TRBD2 | TRBJ2-7 | TRBV7-9 | TGTGCCAGCAGCAAGCCGCTAGCGGTCTACGAGCAGTACTTC | CASSKPLAVYEQYF
NA | NA | TRBJ1-5 | TRBV30 | TGTGCCTCAAACAGCGATAGCAATCAGCCCCAGCATTTT | CASNSDSNQPQHF
NA | NA | TRBJ1-4 | TRBV5-5 | TGTGCCAGCAGCTTGTTAGGGCAGGATCCCGGAAAACTGTTTTTT | CASSLLGQDPGKLFF
NA | NA | TRBJ2-6 | TRBV5-4 | TGTGCCAGCAGCCAGGGTAGCTCTGGGGCCAACGTCCTGACTTTC | CASSQGSSGANVLTF
NA | NA | TRBJ2-4 | TRBV4-3 | TGCGCCAGCAGCCAAGATATAACAACGGGCATTCAGTACTTC | CASSQDITTGIQYF
NA | NA | TRBJ1-6 | TRBV27 | TGTGCCAGCAGTTCTAATCAGGGAATATCCCTCCACTTT | CASSSNQGISLHF
NA | TRBD2 | TRBJ2-2 | TRBV15 | TGTGCCACCAGCAGAGATCTCGGACTAGCGGGGGGGACCGGGGAGCTGTTTTTT | CATSRDLGLAGGTGELFF
NA | TRBD2 | TRBJ2-5 | TRBV5-8 | TGTGCCAGCAGGCAGACTAGCGGGGGGTACCAAGAGACCCAGTACTTC | CASRQTSGGYQETQYF
once | NA | TRBJ2-1 | TRBV29-1 | TGCAGCGTGCTTCGGGGGGCTGGTGAGCAGTTCTTC | CSVLRGAGEQFF
NA | TRBD1 | TRBJ2-2 | TRBV6-6 | TGTGCCAGCAGTTCCAGGGACAGGGGGAACACCGGGGAGCTGTTTTTT | CASSSRDRGNTGELFF
NA | NA | TRBJ1-1 | TRBV7-9 | TGTGCCAGCAGCTTAGACCCCCTTCGGGCCCCGAGGGACACTGAAGCTTTCTTT | CASSLDPLRAPRDTEAFF